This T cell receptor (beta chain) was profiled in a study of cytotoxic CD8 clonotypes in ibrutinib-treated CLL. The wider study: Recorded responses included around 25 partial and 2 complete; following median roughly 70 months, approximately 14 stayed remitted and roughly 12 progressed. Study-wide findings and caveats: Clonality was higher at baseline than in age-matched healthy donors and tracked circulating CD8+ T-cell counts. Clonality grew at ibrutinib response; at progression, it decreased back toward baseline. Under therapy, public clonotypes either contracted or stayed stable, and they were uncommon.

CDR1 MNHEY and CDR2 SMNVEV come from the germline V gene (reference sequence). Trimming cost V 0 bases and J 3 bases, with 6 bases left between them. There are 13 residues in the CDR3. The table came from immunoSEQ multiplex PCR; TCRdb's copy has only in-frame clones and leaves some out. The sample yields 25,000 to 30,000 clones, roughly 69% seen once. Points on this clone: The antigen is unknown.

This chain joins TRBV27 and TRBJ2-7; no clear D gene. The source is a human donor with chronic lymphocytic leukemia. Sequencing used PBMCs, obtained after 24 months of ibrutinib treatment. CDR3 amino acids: CASSLSRNYEQYF. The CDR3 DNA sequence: TGTGCCAGCAGTTTATCACGGAACTACGAGCAGTACTTC.